Reported below is one T cell receptor beta chain. What it binds is not known. Quantitative barcoded 5'-RACE was used to prepare TCR beta libraries. TCRdb reprocessed the 5' RACE reads with MiXCR, giving one entry per CDR3 protein. The sample records more than 200,000 distinct CDR3 sequences, 20% to 30% being singletons. This sample was taken from a study of CD8 T cells in ankylosing spondylitis. Study-wide results and caveats: As reported, disease-linked clones showed significant enrichment in matched ankylosing spondylitis synovial fluid. Several highly homologous variants made up a TCR beta motif that seemed to typify ankylosing spondylitis blood.

Trimming cost V 5 bases and J 2 bases, with 13 bases left between them. This CDR3 is built from 14 residues. J is TRBJ2-7 and V is TRBV12-3 or TRBV12-4, with D possibly matching TRBD2 (8 bases). Sequencing was carried out using blood, either unsorted or a sorted T cell fraction (not recorded which). This clonotype originated in a male donor with ankylosing spondylitis or in good health (not recorded which). Written as DNA, the CDR3 is TGTGCCAGCAGTCCGGGGGGGACAGCCTACGAGCAGTACTTC. Encoded protein: CASSPGGTAYEQYF.